One TCR beta chain is described in this entry. The record originates from a study of control samples from healthy donors and cancer patients. Sequenced by immunoSEQ multiplex PCR; TCRdb stores in-frame clones only, minus some. The sample holds around 140,000 clones, approximately 89% seen once. The sample taken for sequencing was PBMCs. This receptor was taken from a man aged 50-59 years with head and neck cancer.

The CDR3 bases are TGTGCCAGCAGTGAAACTGTGGAGATGATGGGAGCTTTCTTT. Encoded protein: CASSETVEMMGAFF. J is TRBJ1-1 and V is TRBV25-1; D is uncertain. This CDR3 has 14 residues. The germline gives CDR1 MGHDK, CDR2 SYGVNS. The V end lost 2 bases, the J end lost 10 bases, and 17 bases lay between the germline ends.